This T cell receptor (beta chain) was retrieved from a study of blood T cell repertoires in COVID-19 (dated by TCRdb to 2019 to 2021). In terms of the full investigation: Collaborator samples came from the United States, Italy and Spain and covered acute and convalescent phases of COVID-19. The prospective study material was composed of cDNA or gDNA derived from T cells, B-cell-depleted T cells, or PBMCs. Samples came from the ongoing ImmuneRACE study (first 160 participants) plus 1,254 subjects from 6 global collaborators. HLA class I and class II types, where available, came from metadata supplied by the sample provider rather than from assay-based typing. Subjects who had been exposed to COVID-19, were actively infected with it, or had recovered from it provided the deeply sampled blood TCRbeta repertoires that made up the dataset. Sample metadata almost always included a de-identified subject ID, COVID-19 status, age in years and sex. The repertoires were released in a freely available public database intended as a resource for research on the immune response to SARS-CoV-2.

The junction shows trimming of 7 bases on V and 3 bases on J, plus 18 bases between the germline ends. Including the terminal cysteine and phenylalanine, the CDR3 comprises 15 residues. This entry keeps only the CDR3 DNA: 45 bases, framed from base 1. Based on the germline V gene (reference sequence), the CDR1 and CDR2 sequences are LNHDA and SQIVND. Points on this clone: Its binding antigen is unknown. Within one base of it there is no much larger clone, and no base qualities were kept.

TCRbeta CDR3 regions were amplified from genomic DNA by means of the immunoSEQ Assay, a bias-controlled multiplex PCR. On the authors' methods: Within the assay, amplification of reference gene primers was used to estimate how many nucleated cells each sample contained. To quantify the absolute abundance of each unique TCRbeta CDR3 rearrangement, sequence reads were collapsed and filtered. For each sample, productive Simpson clonality was calculated by taking the square root of Simpson's diversity index across productive rearrangements. Drawn from immuneACCESS, this table holds only the in-frame rearrangements with V and J called that TCRdb kept. Clones are partly lost; checked studies trace under half to an unresolved V gene and leave the rest unexplained. For V, J and clone size, that table is used; D and trimming come from the DNA. The sample table lists about 270,000 clones, 75% to 90% of them with a count of one. The ten largest clones take up around 7.8% of the sample.

What the authors observed across the whole study: The amount of clinical and demographic metadata varied by source and participant and was provided uncurated.

The collaborating institutions used their own protocols to collect whole blood in K2EDTA tubes. For TCRbeta analysis, collaborators shipped samples in one of three forms: frozen whole blood, isolated PBMCs, or DNA extracted from either of those sample types. This sequence originates from a human donor in a cohort sampled during active COVID-19. The chain uses TRBV19 and TRBJ1-2, with an unclear D gene assignment. Sequencing input: peripheral blood. The sequence in DNA is TGTGCCAGTAAACTAGAGTCCCTTCCGGACTATGGCTACACCTTC. Translation gives CASKLESLPDYGYTF.